This TCR beta chain was recorded in a study of PD-1 blockade in classical Hodgkin lymphoma. Regarding the study as a whole: The diversity seen at baseline in complete responders resembled that of newly diagnosed patients. CD8+ TCR diversity did not rise significantly by C4D1, unlike CD4+. What drove the repertoire differences, possibly disease activity or prior therapy, has not been defined.

In the case of this clone: Its antigen is still unknown.

Relapses following autologous stem cell transplantation were seen in all patients, with brentuximab vedotin exposure varying. Assay used: immunoSEQ multiplex PCR; TCRdb lists only in-frame clones, some missing. The sample holds more than 35,000 clones, 76% seen once. Germline CDR1 SQVTM, CDR2 ANQGSEA. V gave up 6 bases and J gave up 1 base, with 3 bases separating them. This CDR3 spans 10 amino acids. The sequence was obtained from a human donor with classical Hodgkin lymphoma. V usage is TRBV29-1 and J usage is TRBJ1-2; unclear D gene. Here the sequenced sample was peripheral blood mononuclear cells (PBMCs), taken before the second cycle of nivolumab. For the CDR3, the DNA is TGCAGCGTAGATAACTATGGCTACACCTTC. Its protein is CSVDNYGYTF.